This entry concerns a single T cell receptor (beta chain). The data derive from a study of blood T cell repertoires in COVID-19. V shed 2 bases and J shed 4 bases, with 5 bases lying between them. Germline loops: CDR1 KGHDR, CDR2 SFDVKD. The CDR3 covers 13 residues. Using immunoSEQ multiplex PCR, the repertoire was profiled, and TCRdb retains in-frame clones only, with some absent. The repertoire consists of roughly 67,000 clones, with roughly 83% occurring once and the leading ten covering 8.8%. The sequencing input was peripheral blood. This receptor was identified in a man aged 50 to 60 with active COVID-19. The chain couples TRBV24-1 to TRBJ2-1; weak D call: TRBD1 (5 bases). The CDR3, as DNA: TGTGCCACCAGTGATTACAGGTACAATGAGCAGTTCTTC. The encoded protein is CATSDYRYNEQFF.